This T cell receptor (beta chain) comes out of a study of OX40 agonist ivuxolimab in advanced cancers. Overall study: Participants, approximately 80% male, averaged roughly 55 years of age, ranging from about 23 to 80.

The protocol was immunoSEQ multiplex PCR, while the TCRdb copy is restricted to in-frame clones and leaves out a portion. The table records about 61,000 clones, more than 65% of them present only once. Worth noting for this clone: Antigen: not known.

Study-wide findings and caveats: Average numbers of expanded clones were greater in CD8+ T cells than in CD4+.

The germline V and J ends were trimmed by 5 bases and 2 bases, with 8 bases remaining between them. Germline assignment: CDR1 SGHDT and CDR2 YYEEEE. The CDR3 has 12 amino acids. The sample in question was CD4+ or CD8+ T cells sorted from blood, obtained in a trial of the OX40 agonist ivuxolimab. The TCR was taken from an adult with an advanced solid tumor such as melanoma, head and neck, liver or kidney cancer. This chain joins TRBV5-6 and TRBJ2-7; D remains ambiguous. DNA of the CDR3: TGTGCCAGCAGTGCCAGCACCTACGAGCAGTACTTC. Amino acid sequence: CASSASTYEQYF.